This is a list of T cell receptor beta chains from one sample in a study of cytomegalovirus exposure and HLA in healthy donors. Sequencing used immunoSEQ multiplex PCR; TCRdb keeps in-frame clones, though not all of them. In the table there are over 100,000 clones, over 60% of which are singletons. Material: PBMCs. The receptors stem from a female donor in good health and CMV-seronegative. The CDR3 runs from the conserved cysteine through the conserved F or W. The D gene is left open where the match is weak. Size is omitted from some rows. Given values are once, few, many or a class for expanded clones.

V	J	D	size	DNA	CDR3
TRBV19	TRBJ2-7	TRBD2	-	TGTGCCAGCCGACCGGGACTAGCGAGCTCCTACGAGCAGTACTTC	CASRPGLASSYEQYF
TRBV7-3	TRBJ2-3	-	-	TGTGCCAGCAGCCCTACAGGGCAGAGCACAGATACGCAGTATTTT	CASSPTGQSTDTQYF
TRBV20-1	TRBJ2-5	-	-	TGCAGTGCTTCTAGCGAGACCCAGTACTTC	CSASSETQYF
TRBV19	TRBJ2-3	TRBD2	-	TGTGCCAGCCTAGGAGGTAGCGGGCCAGAAGATACGCAGTATTTT	CASLGGSGPEDTQYF
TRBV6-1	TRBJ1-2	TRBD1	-	TGTGCCAGCAGGAGGGGGCCAGACTATGGCTACACCTTC	CASRRGPDYGYTF
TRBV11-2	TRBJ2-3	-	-	TGTGCCAGCAGCTTTTCTGACGGGGGGCGCACAGATACGCAGTATTTT	CASSFSDGGRTDTQYF
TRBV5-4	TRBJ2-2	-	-	TGTGCCAGCAGCCCAGAGGAAGCGCGGGGCACCGGGGAGCTGTTTTTT	CASSPEEARGTGELFF
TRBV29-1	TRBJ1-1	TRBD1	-	TGCAGCGCAGGACAGGGTCCTGAAGCTTTCTTT	CSAGQGPEAFF
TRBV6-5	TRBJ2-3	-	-	TGTGCCAGCAGTTACTTCGGAGCGACAGATACGCAGTATTTT	CASSYFGATDTQYF
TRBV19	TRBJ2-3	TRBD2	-	TGTGCCAGTTCCGCCTTTGGGGGGGGAAGCACAGATACGCAGTATTTT	CASSAFGGGSTDTQYF
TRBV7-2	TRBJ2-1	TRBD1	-	TGTGCCAGCAGCCCTAGGGACAGTGCGAGCAATGAGCAGTTCTTC	CASSPRDSASNEQFF
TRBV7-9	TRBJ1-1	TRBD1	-	TGTTCCAGCAGCTTAGCGCGGGACAGGGGGAACACTGAAGCTTTCTTT	CSSSLARDRGNTEAFF
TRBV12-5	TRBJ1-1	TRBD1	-	TGTGCTAGTGGTTTCATTCGGCCAGGGGGCGTTTATCACACTGAAGCTTTCTTT	CASGFIRPGGVYHTEAFF
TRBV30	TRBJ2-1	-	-	TGTGCCTGGAGTGAAAACCCACAAAATGAGCAGTTCTTC	CAWSENPQNEQFF
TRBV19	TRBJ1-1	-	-	TGTGCCAGTAGTATCTCGACATCGAGTGGTGAAGCTTTCTTT	CASSISTSSGEAFF
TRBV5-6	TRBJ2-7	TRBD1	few	TGTGCCAGCAGCCCGGGTTTTCTTGGGACAGACTCCTACGAGCAGTACTTC	CASSPGFLGTDSYEQYF
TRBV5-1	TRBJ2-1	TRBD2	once	TGCGCCAGCAGCTTAACTAGCGGGGGGATCAATGAGCAGTTCTTC	CASSLTSGGINEQFF
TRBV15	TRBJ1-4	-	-	TGTGCCACCAGCAGAGATCCCCACAGTAATGAAAAACTGTTTTTT	CATSRDPHSNEKLFF
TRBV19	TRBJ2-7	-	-	TGTGCCAGTAGTATTGGAGCCTACGAGCAGTACTTC	CASSIGAYEQYF
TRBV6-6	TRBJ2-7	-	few	TGTGCCAGCAGTCCCGCCGGGGCCTACGAGCAGTACTTC	CASSPAGAYEQYF
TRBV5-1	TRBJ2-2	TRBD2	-	TGCGCCAGCAGCCGCCTACCGACTAGCGGGGGCCAAGCGAACACCGGGGAGCTGTTTTTT	CASSRLPTSGGQANTGELFF
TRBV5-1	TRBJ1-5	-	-	TGCGCCAGCAGCTTGGTAGGGGCGCCCAATCAGCCCCAGCATTTT	CASSLVGAPNQPQHF
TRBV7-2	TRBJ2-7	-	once	TGTGCCAGCAGCTTCGCGCGACAGGAGCTCTACGAGCAGTACTTC	CASSFARQELYEQYF
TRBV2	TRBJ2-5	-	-	TGTGCCAGCGTTAAGCGTTTGGGGGGTTCGGGGGAGACCCAGTACTTC	CASVKRLGGSGETQYF
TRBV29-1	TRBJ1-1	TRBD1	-	TGCAGCGCCGACAGGAGGGACAGCACTGAAGCTTTCTTT	CSADRRDSTEAFF
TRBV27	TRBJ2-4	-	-	TGTGCCAGCAGTTTACGCCCCGGCTCAGGAGCCAAAAACATTCAGTACTTC	CASSLRPGSGAKNIQYF
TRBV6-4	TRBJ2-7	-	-	TGTGCCAGCAGTGACCGGACAAGCTCCTACGAGCAGTACTTC	CASSDRTSSYEQYF
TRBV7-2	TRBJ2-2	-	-	TGTGCCAGCAGCGTAGAAACCCCCGACAACCAAGACGGGGAGCTGTTTTTT	CASSVETPDNQDGELFF
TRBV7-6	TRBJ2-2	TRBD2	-	TGTGCCAGCAGCTCGAGCGGGGGGGCGTCCGGGGAGCTGTTTTTT	CASSSSGGASGELFF
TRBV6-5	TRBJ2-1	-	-	TGTGCCAGCAGTTACAGAAAGCCGATAGTCGATGAGCAGTTCTTC	CASSYRKPIVDEQFF
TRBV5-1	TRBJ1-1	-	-	TGCGCCAGCAGCTTACCAGGCACTGAAGCTTTCTTT	CASSLPGTEAFF
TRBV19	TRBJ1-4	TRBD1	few	TGTGCCAGTAGTATAGCCGAGGGGGCGGCGAAAAAACTGTTTTTT	CASSIAEGAAKKLFF
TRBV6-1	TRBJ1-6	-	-	TGTGCCAGCAGGGCGCAGGGGCGGAATTCACCCCTCCACTTT	CASRAQGRNSPLHF
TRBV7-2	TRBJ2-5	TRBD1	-	TGTGCCAGCACCCTCTCGGGACAGGGATCAGAGACCCAGTACTTC	CASTLSGQGSETQYF
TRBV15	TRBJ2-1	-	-	TGTGCCACCAGCAGAGATGGTGACAGAAATGAGCAGTTCTTC	CATSRDGDRNEQFF
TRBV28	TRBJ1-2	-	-	TGTGCCAGCAGTCCCCGGGTCGGGGAAGGCTACACCTTC	CASSPRVGEGYTF
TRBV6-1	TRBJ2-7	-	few	TGTGCCAGCAGTGAAGCGGGCCCCTACGAGCAGTACTTC	CASSEAGPYEQYF
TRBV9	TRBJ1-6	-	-	TGTGCCAGCAGCGTAGCTGGGACTAATAATTCACCCCTCCACTTT	CASSVAGTNNSPLHF
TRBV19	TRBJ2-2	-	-	TGTGCCAGTAGTATAGTTGAACAGGGAACCGGGGAGCTGTTTTTT	CASSIVEQGTGELFF
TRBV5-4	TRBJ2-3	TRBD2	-	TGTGCCAGCAGCTTACCGGGACTACACACAGATACGCAGTATTTT	CASSLPGLHTDTQYF
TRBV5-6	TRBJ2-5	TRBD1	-	TGTGCCAGCAGGGCCCGGGACAGGGTGTGGGAGACCCAGTACTTC	CASRARDRVWETQYF
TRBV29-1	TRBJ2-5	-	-	TGCAGCGCAGGGGCCTTGAGCGGGACCCAGTACTTC	CSAGALSGTQYF